This TCR beta chain was retrieved from a study of T cell changes during pregnancy in multiple sclerosis. Repertoires were generated with immunoSEQ multiplex PCR, while TCRdb's copy carries only in-frame clones and drops some. The table records roughly 48,000 clones, just over 85% of them present only once. Trimming pared 0 bases from V and 2 bases from J, leaving 11 bases between. CDR1 is SGHVS and CDR2 is FQNEAQ in the germline V gene. This CDR3 comprises 16 residues. This chain uses TRBV7-8 with TRBJ1-3; TRBD1 might be the D (5 bases). The clonotype comes from a female donor with multiple sclerosis, enrolled in a pregnancy study. Source: CD4+ T cells from peripheral blood mononuclear cells, taken in the second trimester of pregnancy. The CDR3 DNA follows: TGTGCCAGCAGCTTAGCGTTTCCAGGGACTGGAAACACCATATATTTT. It encodes CASSLAFPGTGNTIYF. The entire variable domain, with the rest obtained from reference TRBV7-8 and TRBJ1-3, is as follows: GAGVSQSPRYKVAKRGQDVALRCDPISGHVSLFWYQQALGQGPEFLTYFQNEAQLDKSGLPSDRFFAERPEGSVSTLKIQRTQQEDSAVYLCASSLAFPGTGNTIYFGEGSWLTVV.